The sample holds a few counts of the clone carrying this T cell receptor (beta chain). An absence of ophthalmopathy progression within 18 months meant stable Graves' hyperthyroidism. Uncontrolled infection, other autoimmune disease, pregnancy or lactation excluded patients. The investigators amplified TCR beta CDR3 regions from RNA transcripts. TCR CDR3 regions were first amplified by RT-PCR with HTBI primers. TCRdb re-called the multiplex PCR reads with MiXCR, one entry per CDR3 protein. The data show about 500,000 distinct CDR3 sequences, over 13% seen once. Per the germline V gene, CDR1 is SGHDN and CDR2 is FVKESK. The CDR3 spans 16 residues. The trim removed 4 bases at V and 1 base at J, leaving 6 bases unmatched. The data derive from a study of T cells in Graves' hyperthyroidism and ophthalmopathy.

The V and J genes are TRBV14 and TRBJ2-1, with 8 bases identical to TRBD2. The sequenced sample was blood. This clonotype originated in a woman aged 18-29 years with Graves' hyperthyroidism. In DNA form, the CDR3 reads TGTGCCAGCAGCCTCCGGGAGGGCCTGTCCTACAATGAGCAGTTCTTC. It is translated as CASSLREGLSYNEQFF.